These 29 T cell receptor beta chains were all obtained from the same sample, sequenced in a study of cytomegalovirus exposure and HLA in healthy donors. TCRdb keeps only in-frame clones here, not all; method: immunoSEQ multiplex PCR. The table shows roughly 150,000 clones, with approximately 93% occurring only once. Material: PBMCs. These receptors were taken from a man aged 18 to 29 in good health and CMV-seronegative.

V and J are TRBV5-1 and TRBJ1-5; 9 bases align to TRBD1. The CDR3 has 14 amino acids. Germline V gene sequence: CDR1 SGHRS, CDR2 YFSETQ. J lost 7 bases, V lost 4 bases, and 6 bases had no gene match. CDR3 nucleotide sequence: TGCGCCAGCAGCCCGGGACAGGGAAAGCAGCCCCAGCATTTT. The encoded protein is CASSPGQGKQPQHF.

The J gene is TRBJ2-1, the V gene TRBV2; 8 bases are shared with TRBD2. There are 15 residues in the CDR3. The V segment lost 8 bases and the J segment 0 bases; nucleotides outside the gene matches: 6. The germline gives CDR1 SNHLY, CDR2 FYNNEI. This CDR3 is CASLDSGDSYNEQFF. CDR3 DNA: TGTGCCAGCCTAGATAGCGGGGACTCCTACAATGAGCAGTTCTTC.

The chain employs TRBV2 and TRBJ1-2; tentatively, D is TRBD1 (5 bases). This CDR3 comprises 16 residues. The V gene lost 0 bases and the J gene lost 7 bases, with 18 bases spanning the gap. Germline V gives CDR1 SNHLY, CDR2 FYNNEI. The CDR3 DNA is TGTGCCAGCAGTGAAGCTGGGCGGGGTTTTAGGGGTGGCTACACCTTC. Protein: CASSEAGRGFRGGYTF. Using reference TRBV2 and TRBJ1-2 for the parts outside the CDR3, the full variable domain is EPEVTQTPSHQVTQMGQEVILRCVPISNHLYFYWYRQILGQKVEFLVSFYNNEISEKSEIFDDQFSVERPDGSNFTLKIRSTKLEDSAMYFCASSEAGRGFRGGYTFGSGTRLTVV.

The chain employs TRBV28 and TRBJ1-5; TRBD1 aligns across 11 bases. The CDR3 sequence is 16 residues long. Germline values: CDR1 MDHEN, CDR2 SYDVKM. The V segment lost 5 bases and the J segment 7 bases; nucleotides outside the gene matches: 10. The CDR3 loop is CASSTTGQGARQPQHF. CDR3 DNA: TGTGCCAGCAGTACCACAGGACAGGGGGCTCGCCAGCCCCAGCATTTT.

The chain has TRBV14 and TRBJ1-1; D gene ambiguous. Trimming pared 5 bases from V and 5 bases from J, leaving 12 bases between. The CDR3 covers 13 residues. CDR1 is SGHDN, CDR2 FVKESK, per germline. CDR3 in DNA: TGTGCCAGCAGCGAAGTATTCGGGACTGAAGCTTTCTTT. It yields the protein CASSEVFGTEAFF. The entire variable domain, with the rest obtained from reference TRBV14 and TRBJ1-1, is as follows: EAGVTQFPSHSVIEKGQTVTLRCDPISGHDNLYWYRRVMGKEIKFLLHFVKESKQDESGMPNNRFLAERTGGTYSTLKVQPAELEDSGVYFCASSEVFGTEAFFGQGTRLTVV.

The rearrangement links TRBV5-6 to TRBJ1-1; D call uncertain. Trimming left V 7 bases short and J 4 bases short, with 17 bases between. Germline CDR1 reads SGHDT; CDR2 reads YYEEEE. The CDR3 is 14 residues long. Here the CDR3 reads CASGIEGRSTEAFF. CDR3 nucleotides: TGTGCCAGCGGGATCGAGGGAAGAAGCACTGAAGCTTTCTTT.

The J gene is TRBJ1-4, the V gene TRBV29-1; D may be TRBD1 (5 bases). The CDR3 length is 13 residues. With 1 base removed from V and 7 bases from J, the gap between germline ends came to 10 bases. Germline lookup yields CDR1 SQVTM and CDR2 ANQGSEA. CDR3 nucleotide sequence: TGCAGCGTTGAAGGGCAGGGCGGTGAAAAACTGTTTTTT. It encodes CSVEGQGGEKLFF.

The chain recombines TRBV6-1 with TRBJ1-5; perhaps TRBD1 as D (6 bases). This CDR3 contains 13 residues. The germline V and J ends were trimmed by 7 bases and 3 bases, with 10 bases remaining between them. Germline V lookup: CDR1 MNHNS, CDR2 SASEGT. The CDR3 loop is CASKGQLNQPQHF. The CDR3 DNA follows: TGTGCCAGCAAAGGACAGCTCAATCAGCCCCAGCATTTT.

The chain is built from TRBV30 and TRBJ1-2; TRBD1 agrees at 8 bases. V trimming: 8 bases; J trimming: 2 bases; junction bases outside the gene matches: 7. Germline values: CDR1 GTSNPN, CDR2 SVGIG (reference sequence). The CDR3 covers 13 residues. The CDR3 sequence: CALRTGLNYGYTF. DNA of the CDR3: TGTGCCCTTAGGACAGGGCTCAACTATGGCTACACCTTC.

The chain couples TRBV5-6 to TRBJ2-7, with D possibly being TRBD1 (7 bases). Germline lookup yields CDR1 SGHDT and CDR2 YYEEEE. With 0 bases removed from V and 6 bases from J, the gap between germline ends came to 13 bases. The CDR3 is made up of 14 amino acids. The CDR3 sequence is CASSLVAQGGEQYF. The CDR3 DNA is TGTGCCAGCAGCTTGGTCGCGCAGGGGGGCGAGCAGTACTTC.

The chain has TRBV5-1 and TRBJ1-2, with 8 bases that match TRBD1. The CDR3 runs to 17 residues. The trim removed 0 bases at V and 0 bases at J, leaving 7 bases unmatched. Germline CDR1 reads SGHRS; CDR2 reads YFSETQ. The CDR3 sequence: CASSLDGQGLTNYGYTF. CDR3 coding DNA: TGCGCCAGCAGCTTGGATGGACAGGGCCTTACTAACTATGGCTACACCTTC.

The rearrangement joins TRBV7-7 to TRBJ2-7, with D perhaps TRBD2 (6 bases). In germline, CDR1 is SSHAT, CDR2 FNYEAQ (reference sequence). This CDR3 spans 14 amino acids. V lost 9 bases, J lost 6 bases, and 21 bases lay in between. The CDR3, as DNA: TGTGCCAGGCCGGGGACGGAACTAGCTTCCGAGCAGTACGTC. This encodes CARPGTELASEQYV.

The J gene is TRBJ2-1, the V gene TRBV4-2, with 10 bases identical to TRBD1. CDR3 size: 17 residues. Germline V gene lookup returns CDR1 LGHNA and CDR2 YNFKEQ. V shed 3 bases, J shed 4 bases, and the junction held 9 bases outside the gene matches. The DNA for the CDR3 is TGTGCCAGCAGCCATTACCCGGGACAGGGGAAGTACAATGAGCAGTTCTTC. The encoded protein is CASSHYPGQGKYNEQFF.

The chain is built from TRBV18 and TRBJ2-7, with TRBD1 as a possible D gene (6 bases). The CDR3 runs 14 residues. From germline, CDR1 is KGHSH and CDR2 LQKENI. The V gene lost 6 bases and the J gene lost 6 bases, with 18 bases spanning the gap. The CDR3 nucleotides are TGTGCCAGCTCCTTCGGTCCACAGGGTCCCGAGCAGTACTTC. Translated, it gives CASSFGPQGPEQYF.

V gene TRBV10-3 combines with J gene TRBJ1-3; 8 nucleotides align to TRBD1. Per the germline V gene, CDR1 is ENHRY and CDR2 is SYGVKD. The CDR3 has 16 residues. J lost 3 bases, V lost 3 bases, and 7 bases had no gene match. CDR3 DNA sequence: TGTGCCATCAGTGACTCCGGACAGGGTGGTGGAAACACCATATATTTT. It codes for CAISDSGQGGGNTIYF.

The rearrangement links TRBV4-3 to TRBJ2-1; D is uncertain. CDR1 and CDR2 from the germline V gene are LGHNA and YSLEER. There are 16 residues in the CDR3. Between the trimmed V and J ends, which lost 1 base and 5 bases, there was a span of 15 bases. For the CDR3, the DNA is TGCGCCAGCAGCCAAGGATTGAACTACCCAGACAATGAGCAGTTCTTC. Translation gives CASSQGLNYPDNEQFF.

The chain combines TRBV9 with TRBJ1-2; possible D gene TRBD1, 5 bases. The germline V and J ends were trimmed by 3 bases and 5 bases, with 11 bases remaining between them. CDR1 is SGDLS and CDR2 is YYNGEE in the germline V gene. The CDR3 has 13 amino acids. This chain's CDR3 is CASSAQQAYGYTF. In nucleotides, the CDR3 is TGTGCCAGCAGCGCCCAACAGGCTTATGGCTACACCTTC.

This chain connects TRBV30 to TRBJ2-3; 8 bases match TRBD2. The CDR3 loop spans 14 amino acids. CDR1 is GTSNPN, CDR2 SVGIG, per germline (reference sequence). Germline trimming cut 5 bases from V and 4 bases from J; bases unmatched to any gene: 8. In DNA form, the CDR3 reads TGTGCCTGGGGCCCGGGACTAGTTTCAGATACGCAGTATTTT. This translates into CAWGPGLVSDTQYF.

This chain joins TRBV2 and TRBJ2-2, with 9 positions matching TRBD1. The CDR3 spans 16 residues. The germline CDR1 and CDR2 sequences are SNHLY and FYNNEI. The ends lost 2 bases at V and 7 bases at J; junction bases unmatched: 8. CDR3 bases: TGTGCCAGCAGTGAAACAGGGGGCCTTTTCAACGGGGAGCTGTTTTTT. It codes for CASSETGGLFNGELFF.

V and J are TRBV29-1 and TRBJ2-7; D is undetermined. Trimming stripped 0 bases from V and 0 bases from J, with 3 bases between. The CDR3 covers 12 residues. CDR1 SQVTM and CDR2 ANQGSEA come from the germline V gene. In nucleotides, the CDR3 is TGCAGCGTTGAAGACATCTCCTACGAGCAGTACTTC. Translated, it gives CSVEDISYEQYF.

The rearrangement joins TRBV11-3 to TRBJ1-1, with TRBD1 matching 7 bases. Unmatched junction bases numbered 8, after V lost 5 bases and J lost 5 bases. The CDR3 loop spans 14 amino acids. Germline lookup yields CDR1 SGHNT and CDR2 YENEEA. In DNA form, the CDR3 reads TGTGCCAGCAGCACACTACAGGGGAGGACTGAAGCTTTCTTT. It encodes CASSTLQGRTEAFF.

The rearrangement joins TRBV27 to TRBJ1-3, with TRBD1 matching 9 bases. The CDR3 contains 16 residues. V shed 7 bases and J 8 bases; nucleotides not matched to a gene: 15. Per germline, CDR1 MNHEY and CDR2 SMNVEV (reference sequence). CDR3 in amino acids: CASNSGRDREWDTIYF. The CDR3 coding sequence is TGTGCCAGCAATTCCGGCCGGGACAGGGAGTGGGACACCATATATTTT.

This clone came up a few times. The rearrangement uses TRBV23-1 and TRBJ1-2; weak D call: TRBD1 (6 bases). TRBV23-1 has ORF status, its function being uncertain. V was trimmed by 8 bases and J by 0 bases, leaving 22 bases between them. This CDR3 comprises 17 residues. CDR3 coding DNA: TGCGCCAGCGGACAGACAGCGATACTACGAGCTAACTATGGCTACACCTTC. Amino acids: CASGQTAILRANYGYTF.

This clone was observed a handful of times. The chain couples TRBV7-6 to TRBJ1-2; maybe TRBD1 (6 bases). Trimming left V 5 bases short and J 6 bases short, with 13 bases between. The CDR3 contains 13 residues. Germline V gives CDR1 SGHVS, CDR2 FNYEAQ. CDR3 residues: CASSPSGGDGYTF. CDR3 coding DNA: TGTGCCAGCAGCCCAAGTGGGGGCGATGGCTACACCTTC.

The rearrangement uses TRBV27 and TRBJ2-5; 9 positions match TRBD2. This CDR3 is 14 amino acids long. V lost 2 bases to trimming and J lost 4 bases; unmatched junction nucleotides: 2. The germline gives CDR1 MNHEY, CDR2 SMNVEV (reference sequence). The CDR3 nucleotides are TGTGCCAGCAGTTTAAGCGGGGGGCGAGAGACCCAGTACTTC. Translation gives CASSLSGGRETQYF.

The V and J genes are TRBV4-1 and TRBJ2-2, with 10 bases that match TRBD2. The ends lost 0 bases at V and 4 bases at J; junction bases unmatched: 11. The V gene's germline CDR1 is MGHRA and CDR2 YSYEKL. This CDR3 region has 19 residues. CDR3 in DNA: TGCGCCAGCAGCCAAGATCTTGGTAGCGGGGGGCTAAGCACCGGGGAGCTGTTTTTT. Its protein is CASSQDLGSGGLSTGELFF.

This rearrangement joins TRBV7-2 to TRBJ2-7; 11 bases fit TRBD2. Germline V CDR1 and CDR2: SGHTA, FQGNSA. The CDR3 is 16 amino acids. Trimming took 0 bases from V and 4 from J; bases not matched to a gene: 5. The CDR3 sequence is CASSLATGLAVYEQYV. As DNA, the CDR3 is TGTGCCAGCAGCTTAGCTACGGGACTAGCGGTTTACGAGCAGTACGTC.

J is TRBJ1-6 and V is TRBV6-1; 9 bases are shared with TRBD1. CDR3 size: 15 residues. The ends lost 4 bases at V and 9 bases at J; junction bases unmatched: 7. Germline V gene data show CDR1 as MNHNS and CDR2 as SASEGT. The CDR3 DNA sequence: TGTGCCAGCAGTGGGAGGACAGGGGATTTTTCACCCCTCCACTTT. Amino acid sequence: CASSGRTGDFSPLHF.

The V gene is TRBV11-2, the J gene TRBJ1-6; TRBD1 aligns across 7 bases. CDR3 length: 14 amino acids. V trimming: 3 bases; J trimming: 9 bases; junction bases outside the gene matches: 5. Per the germline V gene, CDR1 is SGHAT and CDR2 is FQNNGV. CDR3 in amino acids: CASSFPGTVSPLHF. The CDR3 DNA follows: TGTGCCAGCAGCTTCCCCGGGACAGTTTCACCCCTCCACTTT.